The present TCR beta chain was sequenced within a study of response to subunit inactivated influenza vaccine. Overall study findings and caveats: Each seasonal influenza vaccination, the authors suggested, recruits few new T cells.

Trimming left V 6 bases short and J 1 base short, with 15 bases between. The CDR3 consists of 15 residues. Germline values: CDR1 MNHEY, CDR2 SVGEGT. TCRdb re-analysed the RT-PCR reads in MiXCR, keeping a single row per CDR3 protein. The sample has some 640,000 distinct CDR3 sequences, 14% seen once. This clonotype was recorded at least ten times. The antigen is undetermined. The receptor's source is a man in his fifties who received an inactivated influenza vaccine. The chain carries TRBV6-2 or TRBV6-3 and TRBJ2-5; D might be TRBD1 (6 bases). This specimen was PBMCs from blood, taken approximately 15 days before vaccination. CDR3 sequence (DNA): TGTGCCAGCAGCTCCCCGTGGGACACCCAAGAGACCCAGTACTTC. Its protein product is CASSSPWDTQETQYF.